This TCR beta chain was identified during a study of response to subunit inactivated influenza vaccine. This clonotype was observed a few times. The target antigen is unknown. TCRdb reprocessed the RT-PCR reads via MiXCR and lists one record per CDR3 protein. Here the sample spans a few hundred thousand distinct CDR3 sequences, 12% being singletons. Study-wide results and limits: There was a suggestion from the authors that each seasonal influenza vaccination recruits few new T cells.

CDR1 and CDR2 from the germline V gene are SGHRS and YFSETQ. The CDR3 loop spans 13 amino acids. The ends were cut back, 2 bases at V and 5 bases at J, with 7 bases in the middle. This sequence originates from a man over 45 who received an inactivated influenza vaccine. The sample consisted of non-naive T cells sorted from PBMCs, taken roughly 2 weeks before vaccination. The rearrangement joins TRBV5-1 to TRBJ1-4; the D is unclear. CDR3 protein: CASSLQQNEKLFF. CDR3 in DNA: TGCGCCAGCAGCTTACAGCAGAATGAAAAACTGTTTTTT.